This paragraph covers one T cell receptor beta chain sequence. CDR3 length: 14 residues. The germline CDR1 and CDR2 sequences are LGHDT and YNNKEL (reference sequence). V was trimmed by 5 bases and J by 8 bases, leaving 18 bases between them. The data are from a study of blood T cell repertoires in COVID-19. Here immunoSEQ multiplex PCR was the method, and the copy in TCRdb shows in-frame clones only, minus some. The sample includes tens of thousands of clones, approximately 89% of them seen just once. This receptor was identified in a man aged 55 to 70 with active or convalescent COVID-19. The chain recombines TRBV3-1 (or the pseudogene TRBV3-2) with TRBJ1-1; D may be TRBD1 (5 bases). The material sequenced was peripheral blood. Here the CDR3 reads CASSEQPGGREAFF. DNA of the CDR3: TGTGCCAGCAGCGAACAACCGGGGGGAAGGGAAGCTTTCTTT.